Described below is a single T cell receptor (beta chain) sequence and its context. V lost 0 bases and J 2 bases, leaving 12 bases between the germline ends. Germline CDR1 and CDR2: LNHNV and YYDKDF (reference sequence). CDR3 length equals 16 residues. The sample belongs to a study of T-cell reconstitution after alpha-beta-depleted transplantation in children. Using unique molecular identifiers, the investigators prepared the TCRbeta library. In TCRdb, the PCR reads were re-called with MiXCR into one record per CDR3 protein. Altogether about 350,000 distinct CDR3 sequences are present, 10% to 15% being singletons, with the ten largest covering over 3.5%.

The starting material was PBMCs, obtained from the stem cell graft. The chain joins TRBV15 to TRBJ2-3; a weak D match, TRBD1 (6 bases). This TCR was recovered from a human donor who donated a stem cell graft to a child with Fanconi anemia. DNA for the CDR3: TGTGCCACCAGCAGAGATAGGGGGACCACCACAGATACGCAGTATTTT. It translates to CATSRDRGTTTDTQYF.